These T cell receptor beta chains were read from a single sample in a study of blood T cells in healthy people across ages. TCRdb redid the calling of the 5' RACE reads with MiXCR, one entry per CDR3 protein. The profile shows more than 450,000 distinct CDR3 sequences, about a quarter of them singletons. These data were likewise used in another study, on T cells of mothers and their children.

Sequencing was carried out using blood. The receptors here all came from a boy between 2 and 10 years old in good health. CDR3s include the opening cysteine and the closing phenylalanine or tryptophan. Each record gives: clone size, V gene, J gene, D gene, CDR3 protein, CDR3 DNA. The D gene is left open where the match is weak. Expanded clones are given a class, and other clones once, few, many or no size at all.

size: few
V: TRBV11-2
J: TRBJ2-4
D: NA
CDR3: CASSLAYPKNIQYF
DNA: TGTGCCAGCAGCTTAGCTTACCCCAAAAACATTCAGTACTTC

size: NA
V: TRBV6-5
J: TRBJ2-2
D: NA
CDR3: CASSSGRTGELFF
DNA: TGTGCCAGCAGCTCAGGACGCACCGGGGAGCTGTTTTTT

size: few
V: TRBV7-9
J: TRBJ2-1
D: NA
CDR3: CASSLGPYPYNEQFF
DNA: TGTGCCAGCAGCTTAGGTCCATACCCCTACAATGAGCAGTTCTTC

size: NA
V: TRBV20-1
J: TRBJ2-1
D: NA
CDR3: CSATRGAYEQFF
DNA: TGCAGTGCTACACGGGGGGCCTATGAGCAGTTCTTC

size: NA
V: TRBV23-1
J: TRBJ2-5
D: TRBD1
CDR3: CASTPRGQETQYF
DNA: TGCGCCAGCACCCCCAGGGGGCAAGAGACCCAGTACTTC

size: few
V: TRBV13
J: TRBJ2-1
D: NA
CDR3: CASSPRASSSYNEQFF
DNA: TGTGCCAGCAGCCCACGGGCTAGTAGCTCCTACAATGAGCAGTTCTTC

size: few
V: TRBV30
J: TRBJ1-4
D: NA
CDR3: CAWSWSGSNEKLFF
DNA: TGTGCCTGGAGCTGGTCAGGGTCTAATGAAAAACTGTTTTTT

size: many
V: TRBV7-3
J: TRBJ2-5
D: NA
CDR3: CASSLLGGLQETQYF
DNA: TGTGCCAGCAGCTTATTGGGGGGGCTCCAAGAGACCCAGTACTTC

size: NA
V: TRBV3-1
J: TRBJ2-5
D: NA
CDR3: CASSQDLNSQETQYF
DNA: TGTGCCAGCAGCCAAGATCTTAACAGCCAAGAGACCCAGTACTTC

size: few
V: TRBV7-9
J: TRBJ2-7
D: NA
CDR3: CASSLAMNSYEQYF
DNA: TGTGCCAGCAGCTTAGCGATGAATTCCTACGAGCAGTACTTC

size: NA
V: TRBV10-1
J: TRBJ1-1
D: NA
CDR3: CASSERGQLELNTEAFF
DNA: TGCGCCAGCAGTGAGAGAGGACAGCTTGAGTTGAACACTGAAGCTTTCTTT

size: NA
V: TRBV11-2
J: TRBJ2-3
D: TRBD2
CDR3: CASSFFGGGSTDTQYF
DNA: TGTGCCAGCAGCTTTTTCGGCGGGGGGAGCACAGATACGCAGTATTTT

size: NA
V: TRBV3-1
J: TRBJ2-2
D: NA
CDR3: CASSQYSRGELFF
DNA: TGTGCCAGCAGCCAATATTCCAGAGGGGAGCTGTTTTTT